Listed below are T cell receptor beta chains from one sample, sequenced in a study of long-term antiretroviral therapy in people with HIV. Profiling relied on immunoSEQ multiplex PCR, and the TCRdb table lists in-frame clones only, not all of them. The sample has 12,000 or so clones; 82% are singletons. This specimen consisted of unsorted PBMCs, obtained roughly 8.1 years after starting antiretroviral therapy. All receptors come from a man aged 50-59 years with HIV. Each CDR3 is given with its conserved first and last residue. The order of the fields is V gene, J gene, CDR3 length, clone size, D gene, CDR3 protein, CDR3 DNA. D genes are given only for firm matches. Clone size is stated in some rows and not others, as once, few, many or a class when expanded.

TRBV5-1	TRBJ2-7	14	.	TRBD2	CASTSTSGAHEQYF	TGCGCCAGCACCTCGACTAGCGGGGCCCACGAGCAGTACTTC
TRBV11-3	TRBJ1-3	17	.	.	CASSLVDSADSGNTIYF	TGTGCCAGCAGCTTAGTCGACAGTGCAGACTCTGGAAACACCATATATTTT
TRBV4-1	TRBJ2-2	16	.	.	CASSQDGDADTGELFF	TGCGCCAGCAGCCAAGATGGGGATGCGGACACCGGGGAGCTGTTTTTT
TRBV13	TRBJ1-3	17	few	TRBD1	CASSTDGTGPSGNTIYF	TGTGCCAGCAGCACAGACGGGACAGGGCCTTCTGGAAACACCATATATTTT
TRBV6-5	TRBJ2-7	15	.	TRBD1	CASSYSGQEDYEQYF	TGTGCCAGCAGTTACTCCGGACAGGAGGACTACGAGCAGTACTTC
TRBV6-4	TRBJ1-2	14	.	.	CASKGDKANYGYTF	TGTGCCAGCAAGGGGGACAAGGCTAACTATGGCTACACCTTC
TRBV6-6	TRBJ1-2	14	few	.	CASSYSDEVDGYTF	TGTGCCAGCAGTTACTCGGACGAGGTGGATGGCTACACCTTC
TRBV5-6	TRBJ1-1	13	.	.	CASSSGWHTEAFF	TGTGCCAGCAGCTCAGGGTGGCACACTGAAGCTTTCTTT
TRBV27	TRBJ1-5	14	.	.	CASSLGRSNQPQHF	TGTGCCAGCAGTTTGGGACGGAGCAATCAGCCCCAGCATTTT
TRBV6-1	TRBJ2-3	16	.	TRBD2	CASSEESGGHTDTQYF	TGTGCCAGCAGTGAAGAGAGCGGGGGTCACACAGATACGCAGTATTTT
TRBV11-2	TRBJ2-1	14	.	.	CASIGQGPRHEQFF	TGTGCCAGCATCGGGCAGGGACCGCGTCATGAGCAGTTCTTC
TRBV6-6	TRBJ2-2	16	.	TRBD1	CASSRPGQGDEGELFF	TGTGCCAGCAGCCGGCCGGGACAGGGGGACGAAGGGGAGCTGTTTTTT
TRBV29-1	TRBJ2-2	15	.	TRBD2	CSVELAGGGTGELFF	TGCAGCGTTGAACTAGCGGGGGGAGGAACCGGGGAGCTGTTTTTT
TRBV5-1	TRBJ2-1	15	.	.	CASSLGTGSYNEQFF	TGCGCCAGCAGCTTGGGTACTGGCTCCTACAATGAGCAGTTCTTC
TRBV4-1	TRBJ2-2	16	.	.	CASSQVGQGNTGELFF	TGCGCCAGCAGCCAAGTAGGGCAGGGCAACACCGGGGAGCTGTTTTTT
TRBV2	TRBJ2-5	10	.	.	CASREETQYF	TGTGCCAGCAGGGAAGAGACCCAGTACTTC
TRBV27	TRBJ2-7	11	.	.	CASRSSFEQYF	TGTGCCAGCAGATCCTCCTTTGAGCAGTACTTC
TRBV7-9	TRBJ1-3	16	.	.	CASSVDTGISGNTIYF	TGTGCCAGCAGCGTCGACACAGGAATCTCTGGAAACACCATATATTTT
TRBV7-9	TRBJ2-7	14	.	.	CASSIGDGSYEQYF	TGTGCCAGCAGCATCGGCGATGGCTCCTACGAGCAGTACTTC
TRBV15	TRBJ2-5	14	.	.	CATSREIIQETQYF	TGTGCCACCAGCAGAGAAATCATTCAAGAGACCCAGTACTTC
TRBV5-6	TRBJ1-2	12	.	.	CASSLSGYGYTF	TGTGCCAGCAGCTTGTCAGGGTATGGCTACACCTTC
TRBV11-3	TRBJ1-3	15	.	TRBD1	CASSLYGTAGNTIYF	TGTGCCAGCAGCTTATACGGGACAGCTGGAAACACCATATATTTT
TRBV19	TRBJ1-2	12	few	.	CASSPQGHGYTF	TGTGCCAGTAGCCCACAGGGTCATGGCTACACCTTC
TRBV11-3	TRBJ2-7	17	.	.	CASSLGDGTFSSYEQYF	TGTGCCAGCAGCTTAGGCGATGGGACATTTAGCTCCTACGAGCAGTACTTC
TRBV19	TRBJ1-5	15	once	.	CASSMQASGNQPQHF	TGTGCCAGTAGTATGCAGGCCAGTGGCAATCAGCCCCAGCATTTT
TRBV6-5	TRBJ1-1	14	.	.	CASSYKGENTEAFF	TGTGCCAGCAGTTATAAGGGTGAGAACACTGAAGCTTTCTTT